Detailed here is one TCR beta chain. The authors reverse transcribed about 0.5 to 1 ug RNA with random hexamers. TCRdb reprocessed the immunoSEQ multiplex PCR reads with MiXCR, giving one entry per CDR3 protein. Of 150,000 to 200,000 distinct CDR3 sequences in the sample, approximately 93% were seen once. This sample stems from a study of CD8 T cells in Susac syndrome. Trimming removed 4 bases from V and 1 base from J, with 10 bases in between. This CDR3 contains 14 residues. Germline V gene lookup returns CDR1 KGHDR and CDR2 SFDVKD. The multiple sclerosis control cohort comprised treatment-naive individuals presenting with stable or active relapsing-remitting disease.

Material for sequencing was CD4+ T cells from PBMCs. This chain joins TRBV24-1 and TRBJ2-7; a possible D gene is TRBD1 (6 bases). The receptor's source is a human donor with multiple sclerosis. CDR3: CATSDSTGSYEQYF. The CDR3 DNA sequence: TGTGCCACCAGTGACTCAACAGGGTCCTACGAGCAGTACTTC.